Listed here are 27 T cell receptor beta chains from one sample, sequenced in a study of blood T cell repertoires in COVID-19. The protocol was immunoSEQ multiplex PCR, while the TCRdb copy is restricted to in-frame clones and leaves out a portion. The data show hundreds of thousands of clones, 89% seen once. The sample consisted of PBMCs or T cells enriched from blood (not recorded which). The receptor source for this set is a woman between 50 and 59 years old who had been exposed to COVID-19.

V gene TRBV7-9 combines with J gene TRBJ1-1, with D tentatively TRBD1 (5 bases). Deletions cut 5 bases from V and 8 bases from J, with 12 bases between. CDR1 SEHNR and CDR2 FQNEAQ come from the germline V gene (reference sequence). The CDR3 sequence is 12 residues long. This CDR3 is CASSHPRGEAFF. For the CDR3, the DNA is TGTGCCAGCAGCCATCCCCGGGGGGAAGCTTTCTTT. The variable domain in full, completed from reference TRBV7-9 and TRBJ1-1, reads DTGVSQNPRHKITKRGQNVTFRCDPISEHNRLYWYRQTLGQGPEFLTYFQNEAQLEKSRLLSDRFSAERPKGSFSTLEIQRTEQGDSAMYLCASSHPRGEAFFGQGTRLTVV.

The chain combines TRBV5-4 with TRBJ2-5; D perhaps matches TRBD1 (6 bases). Deletions cut 4 bases from V and 0 bases from J, with 7 bases between. Germline assignment: CDR1 SGHNT and CDR2 YYREEE (reference sequence). The CDR3 has 13 amino acids. The CDR3 reads CASSGDNQETQYF. The CDR3 DNA reads TGTGCCAGCAGCGGGGACAACCAAGAGACCCAGTACTTC.

The chain combines TRBV11-2 with TRBJ2-7; 10 positions agree with TRBD1. Germline V gene sequence: CDR1 SGHAT, CDR2 FQNNGV. The CDR3 has 15 residues. With V trimmed by 3 bases and J by 3 bases, 5 bases remained unmatched. CDR3 sequence: CASSLGTGDLYEQYF. CDR3 DNA sequence: TGTGCCAGCAGCTTGGGGACAGGGGATCTCTACGAGCAGTACTTC.

CDR3 region: CAWSLGQGWIYEQYF. Written as DNA, the CDR3 is TGTGCCTGGAGCTTAGGACAGGGATGGATCTACGAGCAGTACTTC. The chain links TRBV30 to TRBJ2-7; 8 bases align to TRBD1. Germline V gene lookup returns CDR1 GTSNPN and CDR2 SVGIG (reference sequence). V was pared by 3 bases and J by 3 bases, with 10 bases of the junction left unmatched. The CDR3 totals 15 residues.

CDR3 sequence reads: CASSETTVNTEAFF. The CDR3 nucleotides are TGCGCCAGCAGCGAAACGACAGTAAACACTGAAGCTTTCTTT. The chain employs TRBV5-1 and TRBJ1-1; D might be TRBD1 (5 bases). CDR1 and CDR2 from the germline V gene are SGHRS and YFSETQ. The CDR3 is 14 amino acids. The V end lost 4 bases, the J end lost 2 bases, and 12 bases lay between the germline ends. The full variable domain, rest sourced from reference TRBV5-1 and TRBJ1-1, is KAGVTQTPRYLIKTRGQQVTLSCSPISGHRSVSWYQQTPGQGLQFLFEYFSETQRNKGNFPGRFSGRQFSNSRSEMNVSTLELGDSALYLCASSETTVNTEAFFGQGTRLTVV.

This chain joins TRBV10-2 and TRBJ1-6, with D maybe TRBD1 (5 bases). Trimming took 6 bases from V and 8 from J, leaving 14 bases between them. Germline values: CDR1 WSHSY, CDR2 SAAADI. The CDR3 covers 14 residues. CDR3 in DNA: TGCGCCAGCAGAGGGAGGGCCAGGGATTCACCCCTCCACTTT. This sequence encodes CASRGRARDSPLHF.

The gene calls are TRBV5-4 and TRBJ2-5; tentatively, D is TRBD2 (5 bases). The length of the CDR3 is 12 residues. Germline CDR1 reads SGHNT; CDR2 reads YYREEE (reference sequence). V was trimmed by 0 bases and J by 10 bases, leaving 10 bases between them. CDR3 sequence: CASSLGSGDQYF. CDR3 DNA: TGTGCCAGCAGCTTGGGGTCCGGGGACCAGTACTTC. Looking up the rest from reference TRBV5-4 and TRBJ2-5 gives the full variable domain: ETGVTQSPTHLIKTRGQQVTLRCSSQSGHNTVSWYQQALGQGPQFIFQYYREEENGRGNFPPRFSGLQFPNYSSELNVNALELDDSALYLCASSLGSGDQYFGPGTRLLVL.

The J gene is TRBJ2-1, the V gene TRBV11-3, with no clear D. The germline V and J ends were trimmed by 3 bases and 3 bases, with 12 bases remaining between them. This CDR3 region has 15 residues. Germline assignment: CDR1 SGHNT and CDR2 YENEEA. CDR3 sequence reads: CASSFRPADYNEQFF. The CDR3 DNA sequence: TGTGCCAGCAGCTTCCGGCCGGCGGACTACAATGAGCAGTTCTTC.

This clone turned up a few times. This rearrangement joins TRBV5-1 to TRBJ1-5; 7 positions agree with TRBD1. Unmatched junction bases numbered 5, after V lost 4 bases and J lost 4 bases. Per germline, CDR1 SGHRS and CDR2 YFSETQ. CDR3 length equals 14 residues. The CDR3 region is CASSPGTANQPQHF. DNA of the CDR3: TGCGCCAGCAGCCCGGGGACAGCAAATCAGCCCCAGCATTTT.

This clone was recorded only once. Additional DNA sequences in this sample encode the identical CDR3. The chain combines TRBV7-2 with TRBJ1-3; 7 bases are shared with TRBD1. V lost 0 bases, J lost 1 base, and 0 bases stayed unmatched. There are 15 residues in the CDR3. Germline CDR1 reads SGHTA; CDR2 reads FQGNSA. The DNA for the CDR3 is TGTGCCAGCAGCTTAGCGACAGGGTCTGGAAACACCATATATTTT. It yields the protein CASSLATGSGNTIYF.

This clone has a single count. V and J are TRBV5-1 and TRBJ2-2; perhaps TRBD2 as D (5 bases). Per the germline V gene, CDR1 is SGHRS and CDR2 is YFSETQ. V was trimmed by 0 bases and J by 7 bases, leaving 13 bases between them. This CDR3 contains 15 residues. The CDR3 DNA is TGCGCCAGCAGCTTGGGGCCGGGAACTGGCGGGGAGCTGTTTTTT. This translates into CASSLGPGTGGELFF.

In this sample, this clone turned up a few times. This chain links TRBV19 with TRBJ1-6; D unresolved. The CDR3 has 14 amino acids. Deletions cut 7 bases from V and 2 bases from J, with 9 bases between. Germline values: CDR1 LNHDA, CDR2 SQIVND (reference sequence). The CDR3 loop is CASTGFAYNSPLHF. The CDR3 nucleotides are TGTGCCAGTACGGGGTTCGCCTATAATTCACCCCTCCACTTT.

The V call is TRBV27, the J call TRBJ2-7, with a weak D call TRBD2 (7 bases). V was cut by 6 bases and J by 2 bases, with 11 bases left in between. The CDR3 is 13 amino acids. Germline V gene data show CDR1 as MNHEY and CDR2 as SMNVEV (reference sequence). CDR3 residues: CASRGGAAYEQYF. The CDR3 DNA follows: TGTGCCAGCAGAGGGGGGGCGGCCTACGAGCAGTACTTC.

This clone was seen once. The V gene is TRBV25-1, the J gene TRBJ1-6; TRBD1 matches 8 bases. This CDR3 is 13 amino acids long. Germline CDR1 reads MGHDK; CDR2 reads SYGVNS. The V and J ends lost 8 bases and 6 bases, in that order; junction bases with no gene match: 3. This chain's CDR3 is CASEDRVNSPLHF. The CDR3 region has the DNA TGTGCCAGCGAGGACAGGGTTAATTCACCCCTCCACTTT. Based on the CDR3 plus reference TRBV25-1 and TRBJ1-6, the full variable domain is EADIYQTPRYLVIGTGKKITLECSQTMGHDKMYWYQQDPGMELHLIHYSYGVNSTEKGDLSSESTVSRIRTEHFPLTLESARPSHTSQYLCASEDRVNSPLHFGNGTRLTVT.

This chain joins TRBV11-2 and TRBJ2-1; D possibly corresponds to TRBD1 (6 bases). Per the germline V gene, CDR1 is SGHAT and CDR2 is FQNNGV. This CDR3 comprises 17 residues. V lost 1 base and J lost 0, with 13 bases in between. CDR3 sequence (DNA): TGTGCCAGCAGCTTAGCTTTTGCAGGGGCCTCCTACAATGAGCAGTTCTTC. Translating gives CASSLAFAGASYNEQFF.

V usage is TRBV5-1 and J usage is TRBJ2-6, with 7 bases lining up with TRBD1. Germline values: CDR1 SGHRS, CDR2 YFSETQ. CDR3 size: 17 residues. V lost 3 bases, J lost 0 bases, and 6 bases stayed unmatched. In nucleotides, the CDR3 is TGCGCCAGCAGCTCGGGACAGAGTAGCTCTGGGGCCAACGTCCTGACTTTC. Encoded protein: CASSSGQSSSGANVLTF.

This clone was counted between two and nine times. This sequence joins TRBV30 and TRBJ1-6, with 9 bases fitting TRBD1. The CDR3 runs 13 residues. CDR1 is GTSNPN, CDR2 SVGIG, per germline (reference sequence). V was pared by 8 bases and J by 9 bases, with 8 bases of the junction left unmatched. The CDR3 loop reads CAEGDRESSPLHF. The CDR3 DNA follows: TGTGCCGAGGGGGACAGGGAAAGTTCACCCCTCCACTTT.

J is TRBJ2-7 and V is TRBV19; D gene uncertain. The CDR3 covers 13 residues. V was shortened by 2 bases and J by 2 bases, with 7 bases between the two germline ends. Looked up from germline, CDR1 is LNHDA and CDR2 is SQIVND (reference sequence). The CDR3 DNA reads as TGTGCCAGTAGTATAACGAGCGCCTACGAGCAGTACTTC. Its protein product is CASSITSAYEQYF.

This rearrangement joins TRBV28 to TRBJ1-6; D gene uncertain. V lost 6 bases to trimming and J lost 9 bases, with 12 bases between them. Germline assignment: CDR1 MDHEN and CDR2 SYDVKM. This CDR3 spans 13 amino acids. Here the CDR3 DNA reads TGTGCCAGCAGCGCCAAGGCGGGTTCACCCCTCCACTTT. This codes for CASSAKAGSPLHF. The entire variable domain, with the rest obtained from reference TRBV28 and TRBJ1-6, is as follows: DVKVTQSSRYLVKRTGEKVFLECVQDMDHENMFWYRQDPGLGLRLIYFSYDVKMKEKGDIPEGYSVSREKKERFSLILESASTNQTSMYLCASSAKAGSPLHFGNGTRLTVT.

V usage is TRBV10-3 and J usage is TRBJ1-2, with 10 bases lining up with TRBD1. V shed 6 bases and J 8 bases; nucleotides not matched to a gene: 9. Germline CDR1 and CDR2: ENHRY and SYGVKD. The CDR3 totals 14 residues. The CDR3, as DNA: TGTGCCATCAGGGCCGGGACAGGGGATGAAGGCTACACCTTC. It codes for CAIRAGTGDEGYTF.

The V gene is TRBV28, the J gene TRBJ1-3; tentatively, D is TRBD1 (6 bases). V lost 2 bases and J lost 0, with 8 bases in between. CDR1 is MDHEN, CDR2 SYDVKM, per germline. The CDR3 is 15 residues long. The CDR3 nucleotides read TGTGCCAGCAGTTTACCAGGGGTCTCTGGAAACACCATATATTTT. Encoded protein: CASSLPGVSGNTIYF.

This chain joins TRBV2 and TRBJ2-4, with D perhaps TRBD1 (5 bases). Germline V gene data show CDR1 as SNHLY and CDR2 as FYNNEI. The CDR3 covers 15 residues. Trimming removed 6 bases from V and 6 bases from J, with 18 bases in between. CDR3: CASSGLYGAVNIQYF. CDR3 sequence (DNA): TGTGCCAGCAGCGGGCTCTATGGGGCCGTAAACATTCAGTACTTC.

This chain uses TRBV6-5 with TRBJ2-2; TRBD1 matches at 9 bases. The CDR3 spans 14 residues. Germline trimming cut 6 bases from V and 5 bases from J; bases unmatched to any gene: 4. Germline values: CDR1 MNHEY, CDR2 SVGAGI. As DNA, the CDR3 is TGTGCCAGCAGGTCCGGGACAGGGACCGGGGAGCTGTTTTTT. This translates into CASRSGTGTGELFF.

J is TRBJ2-7 and V is TRBV4-2, with a possible D match to TRBD2 (5 bases). The CDR3 spans 16 residues. V gave up 0 bases and J gave up 5 bases, with 17 bases separating them. CDR1 and CDR2 from the germline V gene are LGHNA and YNFKEQ. The CDR3 DNA reads TGTGCCAGCAGCCAAGATTGGTCCCCCGGGGTAAACGAGCAGTACTTC. Translation gives CASSQDWSPGVNEQYF.

The chain combines TRBV4-2 with TRBJ1-6; 8 nucleotides align to TRBD1. This CDR3 region has 14 residues. CDR1 LGHNA and CDR2 YNFKEQ come from the germline V gene. V trimming: 4 bases; J trimming: 10 bases; junction bases outside the gene matches: 6. This CDR3 is CASSPTGVGSPLHF. The CDR3 DNA follows: TGTGCCAGCAGCCCGACAGGGGTGGGGTCACCCCTCCACTTT.

This clone was seen a single time. V gene TRBV7-9 combines with J gene TRBJ1-1; D is unresolved. This CDR3 has 15 amino acids. Trimming left V 4 bases short and J 3 bases short, with 15 bases between. The germline gives CDR1 SEHNR, CDR2 FQNEAQ (reference sequence). CDR3 sequence: CASSSAPPEHTEAFF. The CDR3 DNA sequence: TGTGCCAGCAGCTCAGCCCCTCCTGAGCACACTGAAGCTTTCTTT.

The gene calls are TRBV5-1 and TRBJ2-5; 11 bases map to TRBD2. Trimming cost V 1 base and J 2 bases; bases outside gene matches: 4. Germline V lookup: CDR1 SGHRS, CDR2 YFSETQ. The CDR3 runs to 16 residues. The CDR3 nucleotides are TGCGCCAGCAGCTTGTTCACTAGCGGGGGTCAAGAGACCCAGTACTTC. This translates into CASSLFTSGGQETQYF. The complete variable domain, with remaining parts taken from reference TRBV5-1 and TRBJ2-5, reads KAGVTQTPRYLIKTRGQQVTLSCSPISGHRSVSWYQQTPGQGLQFLFEYFSETQRNKGNFPGRFSGRQFSNSRSEMNVSTLELGDSALYLCASSLFTSGGQETQYFGPGTRLLVL.